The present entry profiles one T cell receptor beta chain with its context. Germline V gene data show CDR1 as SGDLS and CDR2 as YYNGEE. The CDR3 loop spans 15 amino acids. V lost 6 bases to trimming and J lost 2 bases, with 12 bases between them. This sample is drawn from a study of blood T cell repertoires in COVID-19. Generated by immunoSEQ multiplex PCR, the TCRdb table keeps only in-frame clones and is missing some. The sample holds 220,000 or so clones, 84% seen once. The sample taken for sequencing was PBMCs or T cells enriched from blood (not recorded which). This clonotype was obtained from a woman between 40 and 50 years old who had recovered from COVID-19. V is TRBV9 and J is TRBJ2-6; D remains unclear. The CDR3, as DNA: TGTGCCAGCACCTCCCTTTCCCCTGGGGCCAACGTCCTGACTTTC. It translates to CASTSLSPGANVLTF.